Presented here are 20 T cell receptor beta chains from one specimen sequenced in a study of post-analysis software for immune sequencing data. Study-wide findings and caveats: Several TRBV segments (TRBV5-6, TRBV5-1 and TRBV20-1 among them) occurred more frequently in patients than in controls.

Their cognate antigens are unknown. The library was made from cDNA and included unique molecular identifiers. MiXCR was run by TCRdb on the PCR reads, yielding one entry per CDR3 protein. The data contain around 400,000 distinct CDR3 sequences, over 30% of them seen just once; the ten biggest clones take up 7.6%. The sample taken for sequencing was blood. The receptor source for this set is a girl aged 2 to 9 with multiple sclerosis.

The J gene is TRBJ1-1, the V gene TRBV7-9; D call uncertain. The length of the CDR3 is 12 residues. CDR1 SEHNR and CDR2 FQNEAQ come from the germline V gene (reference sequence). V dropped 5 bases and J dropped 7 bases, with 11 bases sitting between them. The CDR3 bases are TGTGCCAGCAGCCGCCCGGGCGGTGAAGCTTTCTTT. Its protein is CASSRPGGEAFF.

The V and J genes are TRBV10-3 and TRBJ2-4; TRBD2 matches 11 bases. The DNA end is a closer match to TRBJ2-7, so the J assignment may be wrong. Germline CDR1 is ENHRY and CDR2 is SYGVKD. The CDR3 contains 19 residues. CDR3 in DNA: TGTGCCATCAGGGGGGACGGGACTAGCGGAGGGCCAGACTCCTACGAGCAGTACTTC. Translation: CAIRGDGTSGGPDSYEQYF.

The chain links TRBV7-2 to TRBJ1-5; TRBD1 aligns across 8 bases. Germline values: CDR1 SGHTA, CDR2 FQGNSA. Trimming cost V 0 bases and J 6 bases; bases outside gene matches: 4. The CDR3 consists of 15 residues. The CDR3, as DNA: TGTGCCAGCAGCTTAGCCACAGGGGGGAGTCAGCCCCAGCATTTT. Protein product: CASSLATGGSQPQHF.

The CDR3 coding sequence is TGCAGCGGGTCGGCCTCAGATACGCAGTATTTT. This sequence encodes CSGSASDTQYF. The chain couples TRBV29-1 to TRBJ2-3; D gene ambiguous. Germline assignment: CDR1 SQVTM and CDR2 ANQGSEA. The CDR3 extends over 11 amino acids. V was shortened by 7 bases and J by 4 bases, with 9 bases between the two germline ends.

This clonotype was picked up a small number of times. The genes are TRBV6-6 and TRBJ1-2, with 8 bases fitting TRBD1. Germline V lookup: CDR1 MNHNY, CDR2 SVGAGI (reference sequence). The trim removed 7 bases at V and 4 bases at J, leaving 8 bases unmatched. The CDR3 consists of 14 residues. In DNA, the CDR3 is TGTGCCAGCACCGGGCAGGGGGCTAGCTATGGCTACACCTTC. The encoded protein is CASTGQGASYGYTF.

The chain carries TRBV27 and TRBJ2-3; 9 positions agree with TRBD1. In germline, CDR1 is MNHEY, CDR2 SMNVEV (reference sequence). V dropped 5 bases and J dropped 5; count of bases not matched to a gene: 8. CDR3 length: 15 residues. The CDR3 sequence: CASSPESGQGDTQYF. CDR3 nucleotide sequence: TGTGCCAGCAGTCCCGAGTCGGGACAGGGAGATACGCAGTATTTT.

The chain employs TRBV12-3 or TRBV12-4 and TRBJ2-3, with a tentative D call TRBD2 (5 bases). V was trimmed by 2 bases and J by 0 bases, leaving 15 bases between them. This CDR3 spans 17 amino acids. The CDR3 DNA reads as TGTGCCAGCAGTTTACACTATACTAGAGGGAGCACAGATACGCAGTATTTT. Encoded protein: CASSLHYTRGSTDTQYF.

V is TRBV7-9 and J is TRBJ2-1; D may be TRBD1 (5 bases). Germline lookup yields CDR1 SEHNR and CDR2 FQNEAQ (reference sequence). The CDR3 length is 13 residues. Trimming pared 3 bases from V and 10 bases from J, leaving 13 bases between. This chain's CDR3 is CASSLGLKGEQFF. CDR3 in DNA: TGTGCCAGCAGCTTGGGGCTAAAAGGGGAGCAGTTCTTC.

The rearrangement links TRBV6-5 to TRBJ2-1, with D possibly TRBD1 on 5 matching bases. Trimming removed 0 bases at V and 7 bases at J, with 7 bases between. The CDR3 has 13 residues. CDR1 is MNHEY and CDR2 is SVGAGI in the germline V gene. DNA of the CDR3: TGTGCCAGCAGTTACTCCAGGGCGAATGAGCAGTTCTTC. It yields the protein CASSYSRANEQFF.

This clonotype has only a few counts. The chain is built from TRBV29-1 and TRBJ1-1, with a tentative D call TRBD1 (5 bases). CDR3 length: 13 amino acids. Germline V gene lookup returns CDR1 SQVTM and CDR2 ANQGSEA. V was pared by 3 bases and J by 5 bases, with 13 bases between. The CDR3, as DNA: TGCAGCGTTGAGCTAAACTGGGGGACTGAAGCTTTCTTT. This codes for CSVELNWGTEAFF.

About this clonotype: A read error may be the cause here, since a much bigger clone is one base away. The CDR3 bases are TGTGCCAGCAGCGTAGCGTCGGGGGTCTCCTACAATGAGCAGTACTTC. It yields the protein CASSVASGVSYNEQYF. This chain connects TRBV9 to TRBJ2-1; TRBD2 is a possible D gene (6 bases). The DNA end is more similar to TRBJ2-7, so the J call may be wrong. CDR1 SGDLS and CDR2 YYNGEE come from the germline V gene. The CDR3 runs 16 residues.

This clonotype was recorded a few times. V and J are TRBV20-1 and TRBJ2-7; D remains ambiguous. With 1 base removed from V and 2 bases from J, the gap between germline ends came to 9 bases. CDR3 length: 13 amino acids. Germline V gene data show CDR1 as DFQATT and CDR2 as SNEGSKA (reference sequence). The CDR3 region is CSARVGLPYEQYF. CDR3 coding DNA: TGCAGTGCTAGAGTTGGTCTCCCCTACGAGCAGTACTTC.

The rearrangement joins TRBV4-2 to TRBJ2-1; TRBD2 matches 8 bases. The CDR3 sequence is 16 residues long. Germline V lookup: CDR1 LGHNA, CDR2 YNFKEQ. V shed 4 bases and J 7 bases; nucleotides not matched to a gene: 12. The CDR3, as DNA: TGTGCCAGCAGCCGAATGGTAGGCGGGAGGATTAATGAGCAGTTCTTC. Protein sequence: CASSRMVGGRINEQFF.

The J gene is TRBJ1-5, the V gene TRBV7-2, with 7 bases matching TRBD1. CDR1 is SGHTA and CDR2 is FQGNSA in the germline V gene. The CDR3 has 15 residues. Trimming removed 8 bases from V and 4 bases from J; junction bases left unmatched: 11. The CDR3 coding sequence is TGTGCCAGCCAGGGACAGTCATTTCCAAATCAGCCCCAGCATTTT. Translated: CASQGQSFPNQPQHF. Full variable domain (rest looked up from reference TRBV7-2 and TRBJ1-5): GAGVSQSPSNKVTEKGKDVELRCDPISGHTALYWYRQSLGQGLEFLIYFQGNSAPDKSGLPSDRFSAERTGGSVSTLTIQRTQQEDSAVYLCASQGQSFPNQPQHFGDGTRLSIL.

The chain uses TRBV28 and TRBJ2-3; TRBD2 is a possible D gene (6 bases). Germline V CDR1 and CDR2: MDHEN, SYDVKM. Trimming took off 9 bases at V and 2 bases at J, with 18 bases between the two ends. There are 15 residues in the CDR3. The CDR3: CASLGGYQPTDTQYF. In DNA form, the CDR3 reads TGTGCCAGTCTCGGGGGTTACCAACCCACAGATACGCAGTATTTT.

Here the CDR3 reads CASSAGQGMNNEQFF. CDR3 DNA: TGTGCCAGCAGCGCCGGACAGGGGATGAACAATGAGCAGTTCTTC. The chain recombines TRBV7-9 with TRBJ2-1, with 9 bases that match TRBD1. Germline V gives CDR1 SEHNR, CDR2 FQNEAQ (reference sequence). The CDR3 loop spans 15 amino acids. V was pared by 5 bases and J by 5 bases, with 7 bases of the junction left unmatched.

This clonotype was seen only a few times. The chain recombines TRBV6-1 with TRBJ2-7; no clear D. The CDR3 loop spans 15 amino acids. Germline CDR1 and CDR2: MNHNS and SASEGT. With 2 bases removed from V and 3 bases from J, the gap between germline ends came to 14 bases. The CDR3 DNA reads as TGTGCCAGCAGTGAACCCGCAGGTCCGTTCTACGAGCAGTACTTC. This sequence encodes CASSEPAGPFYEQYF.

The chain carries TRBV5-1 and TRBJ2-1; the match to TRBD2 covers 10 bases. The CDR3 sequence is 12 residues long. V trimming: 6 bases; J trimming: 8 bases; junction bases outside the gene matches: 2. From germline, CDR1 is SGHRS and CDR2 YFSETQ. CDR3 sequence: CASTSGGYEQFF. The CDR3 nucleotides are TGCGCCAGCACTAGCGGGGGCTATGAGCAGTTCTTC.

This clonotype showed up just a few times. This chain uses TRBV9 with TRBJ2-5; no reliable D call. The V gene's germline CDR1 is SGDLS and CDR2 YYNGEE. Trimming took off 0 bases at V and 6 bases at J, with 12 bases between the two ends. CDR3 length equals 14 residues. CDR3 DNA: TGTGCCAGCAGCGTAGCTCGTGATCGGAAGACCCAGTACTTC. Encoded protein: CASSVARDRKTQYF.

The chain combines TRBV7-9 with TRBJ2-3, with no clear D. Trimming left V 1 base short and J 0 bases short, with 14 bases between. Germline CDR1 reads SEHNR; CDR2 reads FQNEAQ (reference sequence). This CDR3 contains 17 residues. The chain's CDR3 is CASSLVESGSSTDTQYF. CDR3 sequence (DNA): TGTGCCAGCAGCTTAGTCGAATCGGGCTCTAGCACAGATACGCAGTATTTT.